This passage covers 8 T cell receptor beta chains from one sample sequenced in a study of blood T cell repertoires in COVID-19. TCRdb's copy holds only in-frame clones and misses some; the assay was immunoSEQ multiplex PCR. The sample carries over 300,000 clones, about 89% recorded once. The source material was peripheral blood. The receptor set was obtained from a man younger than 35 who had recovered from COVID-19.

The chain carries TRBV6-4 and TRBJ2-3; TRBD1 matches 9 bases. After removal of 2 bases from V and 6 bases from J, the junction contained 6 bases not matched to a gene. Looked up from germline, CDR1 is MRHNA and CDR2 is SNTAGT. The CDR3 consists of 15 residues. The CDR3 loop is CASSDGTGREDTQYF. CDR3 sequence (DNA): TGTGCCAGCAGTGACGGGACAGGGAGGGAGGATACGCAGTATTTT.

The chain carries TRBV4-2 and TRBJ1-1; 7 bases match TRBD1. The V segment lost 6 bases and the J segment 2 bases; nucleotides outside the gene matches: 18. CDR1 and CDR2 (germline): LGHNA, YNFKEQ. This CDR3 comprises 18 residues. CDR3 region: CASRGPGQFSVSNTEAFF. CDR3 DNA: TGTGCCAGCAGAGGCCCGGGACAGTTTTCTGTATCTAACACTGAAGCTTTCTTT.

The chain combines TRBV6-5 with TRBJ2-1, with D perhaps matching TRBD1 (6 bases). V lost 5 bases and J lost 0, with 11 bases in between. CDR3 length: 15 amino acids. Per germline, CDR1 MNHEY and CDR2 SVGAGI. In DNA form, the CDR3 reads TGTGCCAGCAGTAAGCACAGGGTCTCCTACAATGAGCAGTTCTTC. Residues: CASSKHRVSYNEQFF.

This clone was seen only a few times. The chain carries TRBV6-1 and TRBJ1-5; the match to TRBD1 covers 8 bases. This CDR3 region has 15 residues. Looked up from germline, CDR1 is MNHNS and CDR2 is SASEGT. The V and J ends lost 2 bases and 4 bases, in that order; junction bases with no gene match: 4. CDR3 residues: CASSEWTGKNQPQHF. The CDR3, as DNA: TGTGCCAGCAGTGAATGGACAGGGAAGAATCAGCCCCAGCATTTT.

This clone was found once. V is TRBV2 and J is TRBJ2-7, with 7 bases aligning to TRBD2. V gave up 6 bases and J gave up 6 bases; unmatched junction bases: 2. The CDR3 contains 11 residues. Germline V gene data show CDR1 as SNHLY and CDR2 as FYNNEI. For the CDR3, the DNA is TGTGCCAGCAGGGGGGGGGTCGAGCAGTACTTC. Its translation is CASRGGVEQYF.

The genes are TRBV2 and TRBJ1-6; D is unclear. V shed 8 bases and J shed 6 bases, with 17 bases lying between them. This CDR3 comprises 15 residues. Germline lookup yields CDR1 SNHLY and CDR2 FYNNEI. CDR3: CASSEGPQPNSPLHF. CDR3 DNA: TGTGCCAGCTCCGAGGGCCCCCAACCTAATTCACCCCTCCACTTT.

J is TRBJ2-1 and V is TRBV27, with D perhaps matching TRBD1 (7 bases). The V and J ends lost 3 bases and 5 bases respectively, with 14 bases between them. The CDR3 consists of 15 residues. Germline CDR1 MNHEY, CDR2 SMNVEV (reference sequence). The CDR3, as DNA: TGTGCCAGCAGTTTCAGGGGGGTACCGGACAATGAGCAGTTCTTC. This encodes CASSFRGVPDNEQFF.

The CDR3 DNA reads TGTGCCAGCAGCCTTCAACCATCGACAGCCCACGGGGAAAAACTGTTTTTT. Translation: CASSLQPSTAHGEKLFF. The chain employs TRBV7-9 and TRBJ1-4; perhaps TRBD1 as D (5 bases). Trimming cost V 5 bases and J 8 bases, with 24 bases left between them. CDR1 is SEHNR, CDR2 FQNEAQ, per germline (reference sequence). The CDR3 sequence is 17 residues long.